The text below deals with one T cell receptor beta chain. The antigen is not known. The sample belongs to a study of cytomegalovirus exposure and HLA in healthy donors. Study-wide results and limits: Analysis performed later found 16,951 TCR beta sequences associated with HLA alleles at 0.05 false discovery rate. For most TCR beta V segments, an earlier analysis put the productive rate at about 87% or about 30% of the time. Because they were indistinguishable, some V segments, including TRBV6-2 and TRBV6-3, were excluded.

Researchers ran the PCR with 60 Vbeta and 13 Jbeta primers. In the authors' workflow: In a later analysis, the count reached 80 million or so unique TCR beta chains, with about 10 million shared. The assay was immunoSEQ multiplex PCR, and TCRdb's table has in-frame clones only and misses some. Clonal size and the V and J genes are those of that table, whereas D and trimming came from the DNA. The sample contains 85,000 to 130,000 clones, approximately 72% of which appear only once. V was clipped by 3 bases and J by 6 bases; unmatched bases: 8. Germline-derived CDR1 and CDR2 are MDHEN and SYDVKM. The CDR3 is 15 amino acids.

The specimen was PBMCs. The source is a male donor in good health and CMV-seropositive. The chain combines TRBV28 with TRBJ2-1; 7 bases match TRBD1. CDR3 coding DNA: TGTGCCAGCAGTTTTCTTCCGGGACAGTCCAATGAGCAGTTCTTC. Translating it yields CASSFLPGQSNEQFF.